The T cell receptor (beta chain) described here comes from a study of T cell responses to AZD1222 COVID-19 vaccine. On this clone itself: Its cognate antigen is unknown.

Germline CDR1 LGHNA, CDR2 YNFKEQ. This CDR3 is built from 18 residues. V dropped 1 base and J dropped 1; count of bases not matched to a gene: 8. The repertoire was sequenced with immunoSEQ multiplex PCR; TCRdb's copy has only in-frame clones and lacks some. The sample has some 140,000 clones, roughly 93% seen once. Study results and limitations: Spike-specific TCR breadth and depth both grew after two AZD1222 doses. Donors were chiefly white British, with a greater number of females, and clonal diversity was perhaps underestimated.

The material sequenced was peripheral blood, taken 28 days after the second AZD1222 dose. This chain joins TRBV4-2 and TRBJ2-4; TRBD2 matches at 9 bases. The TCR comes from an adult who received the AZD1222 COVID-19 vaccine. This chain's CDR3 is CASSQGLGGGDAKNIQYF. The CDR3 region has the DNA TGTGCCAGCAGCCAAGGCCTGGGCGGGGGGGACGCCAAAAACATTCAGTACTTC.